Following are 2 T cell receptor beta chains from one sample sequenced in a study of cytomegalovirus exposure and HLA in healthy donors. Vbeta (60) and Jbeta (13) primers were used in the PCR. Method: immunoSEQ multiplex PCR; TCRdb's copy keeps in-frame clones and lacks some. Of roughly 150,000 clones in the sample, around 78% are singletons; the top ten hold about 1.6%. The sample comprised PBMCs. These TCRs come from a middle-aged man in good health and CMV-seronegative.

As for this clone: A junction boundary mismatches the germline segment, possibly from a read error. J is TRBJ2-6 and V is TRBV4-1, with D tentatively TRBD1 (5 bases). CDR1 and CDR2 (germline): MGHRA, YSYEKL. This CDR3 is built from 15 residues. Here the CDR3 reads CASSQVGSGANGLTF. The CDR3 DNA sequence: TGCGCCAGCAGCCAAGTGGGCTCTGGGGCCAACGGCCTGACTTTC.

This clone appeared a single time. The V and J genes are TRBV7-3 and TRBJ1-1; D gene uncertain. Germline loops: CDR1 SGHTA, CDR2 FQGTGA. CDR3 length: 17 residues. V gave up 0 bases and J gave up 4 bases, with 18 bases separating them. CDR3 DNA sequence: TGTGCCAGCAGCTTAACTCCCGGCGGAACCGATGGCACTGAAGCTTTCTTT. Translating it yields CASSLTPGGTDGTEAFF.